Below, 15 T cell receptor beta chains from the same sample are listed, as sequenced in a study of T cells after yellow fever vaccination. TCRdb processed the 5' RACE reads anew with MiXCR; each CDR3 protein has one entry. This table has a few hundred thousand distinct CDR3 sequences, 15% to 20% appearing once. The sample consisted of PBMCs, taken 15 days after the yellow fever booster vaccination. These receptors originate from a man aged 25-45 years who received the YFV17D yellow fever vaccine.

The chain is built from TRBV7-9 and TRBJ2-5, with a possible D match to TRBD1 (6 bases). Germline V gives CDR1 SEHNR, CDR2 FQNEAQ (reference sequence). The ends were cut back, 1 base at V and 2 bases at J, with 11 bases in the middle. CDR3 length: 15 amino acids. The CDR3 spells CASSLGTVTQETQYF. In DNA, the CDR3 is TGTGCCAGCAGCTTAGGGACAGTAACTCAAGAGACCCAGTACTTC.

This clonotype was seen a few times. The CDR3: CASSQSRRVGRSGGNEQFF. CDR3 coding DNA: TGTGCCAGCAGCCAAAGCAGACGCGTCGGCCGCTCGGGAGGCAATGAGCAGTTCTTC. The chain has TRBV3-1 and TRBJ2-1; 7 bases agree with TRBD2. V gave up 2 bases and J gave up 6 bases; unmatched junction bases: 19. CDR1 is LGHDT, CDR2 YNNKEL, per germline (reference sequence). The CDR3 is 19 amino acids.

The chain links TRBV10-3 to TRBJ2-3; D is unresolved. Per the germline V gene, CDR1 is ENHRY and CDR2 is SYGVKD. V dropped 11 bases and J dropped 6 bases, with 18 bases sitting between them. This CDR3 has 13 amino acids. CDR3 in amino acids: CASLARNADTQYF. CDR3 in DNA: TGTGCCTCACTGGCCCGCAATGCGGATACGCAGTATTTT.

The chain's CDR3 is CSLHIAAADSYNEQFF. The DNA for the CDR3 is TGCAGCCTCCATATAGCGGCAGCCGACTCCTACAATGAGCAGTTCTTC. The rearrangement joins TRBV29-1 to TRBJ2-1, with D perhaps matching TRBD2 (6 bases). This CDR3 is 16 amino acids long. CDR1 SQVTM and CDR2 ANQGSEA come from the germline V gene. V was pared by 8 bases and J by 0 bases, with 20 bases between.

Only a few counts were recorded for this clonotype. V usage is TRBV6-5 and J usage is TRBJ2-1, with D tentatively TRBD1 or TRBD2 (8 bases each). This CDR3 has 14 amino acids. CDR1 is MNHEY and CDR2 is SVGAGI in the germline V gene. The germline V and J ends were trimmed by 2 bases and 12 bases, with 17 bases remaining between them. Written as DNA, the CDR3 is TGTGCCAGCAGTTACAGGACAGGGACTAGTTGGCAGTTCTTC. Translation: CASSYRTGTSWQFF.

This clonotype has more than one count but fewer than ten. In nucleotides, the CDR3 is TGTGCCAGCAGCGACAGGGGGCTCCACAATGAGCAGTTCTTC. Protein sequence: CASSDRGLHNEQFF. The chain uses TRBV14 and TRBJ2-1; the match to TRBD1 covers 10 bases. V lost 5 bases, J lost 5 bases, and 3 bases stayed unmatched. The CDR3 runs 14 residues. Germline CDR1 reads SGHDN; CDR2 reads FVKESK.

CDR3 nucleotide sequence: TGTGCCAGCAGTTTACGACAGGGCGGAGGCATTCAGTACTTC. Protein sequence: CASSLRQGGGIQYF. The chain uses TRBV27 and TRBJ2-4; TRBD1 aligns across 7 bases. J was trimmed by 9 bases and V by 2 bases; bases with no gene match: 7. This CDR3 contains 14 residues. Germline CDR1 is MNHEY and CDR2 is SMNVEV (reference sequence).

This clonotype was detected a few times. The genes are TRBV5-1 and TRBJ2-4, with TRBD1 as a possible D gene (6 bases). CDR3 length equals 14 residues. The germline V gene has CDR1 SGHRS and CDR2 YFSETQ. Trimming took off 6 bases at V and 2 bases at J, with 12 bases between the two ends. The CDR3 reads CASTQDSPKNIQYF. CDR3 DNA sequence: TGCGCCAGCACCCAGGACAGCCCCAAAAACATTCAGTACTTC. The full variable domain, in which reference TRBV5-1 and TRBJ2-4 provide the parts outside the CDR3, is KAGVTQTPRYLIKTRGQQVTLSCSPISGHRSVSWYQQTPGQGLQFLFEYFSETQRNKGNFPGRFSGRQFSNSRSEMNVSTLELGDSALYLCASTQDSPKNIQYFGAGTRLSVL.

The V gene is TRBV6-1, the J gene TRBJ2-1; D may be TRBD1 or TRBD2 (5 bases each). Germline lookup yields CDR1 MNHNS and CDR2 SASEGT. V lost 6 bases to trimming and J lost 0 bases, with 9 bases between them. The CDR3 runs 14 residues. This CDR3 reads CASRGTSSYNEQFF. The CDR3 DNA is TGTGCCAGCAGAGGGACCAGCTCCTACAATGAGCAGTTCTTC.

The chain links TRBV6-2 or TRBV6-3 to TRBJ2-3, with D possibly matching TRBD2 (6 bases). Germline CDR1 and CDR2: MNHEY and SVGEGT. This CDR3 spans 12 amino acids. V lost 4 bases, J lost 14 bases, and 16 bases lay in between. For the CDR3, the DNA is TGTGCCAGCAGTTTAAGGGACGGGAGAGCGTATTTT. Residues: CASSLRDGRAYF.

This clonotype was seen more than once but under ten times. The V gene is TRBV11-2, the J gene TRBJ2-6; D remains unclear. Trimming removed 5 bases at V and 7 bases at J, with 9 bases between. This CDR3 comprises 13 residues. Germline CDR1 and CDR2: SGHAT and FQNNGV. The CDR3 sequence: CASSPGVANVLTF. The CDR3 nucleotides read TGTGCCAGCAGCCCGGGCGTAGCCAACGTCCTGACTTTC.

The chain carries TRBV10-3 and TRBJ2-7, with 11 bases matching TRBD2. V lost 4 bases and J lost 1; bases outside the gene matches: 6. The CDR3 spans 16 residues. From germline, CDR1 is ENHRY and CDR2 SYGVKD. CDR3 in DNA: TGTGCCATCAGTGCCCGACTAGCGGGGACATCCTACGAGCAGTACTTC. Translating it yields CAISARLAGTSYEQYF.

This clonotype was observed once. A read error may account for a junction end that differs from germline. The chain couples TRBV24-1 to TRBJ2-1; D is perhaps TRBD1 or TRBD2 (6 bases each). From germline, CDR1 is KGHDR and CDR2 SFDVKD. The CDR3 covers 16 residues. The CDR3 nucleotides are TGTGCCACCAGTACGGCTAGGGGGACTCGCTACAGTGAGCAGTTCTTC. Translated: CATSTARGTRYSEQFF.

The rearrangement joins TRBV9 to TRBJ2-3, with TRBD2 matching 7 bases. The trim removed 0 bases at V and 0 bases at J, leaving 4 bases unmatched. CDR1 is SGDLS, CDR2 YYNGEE, per germline. The CDR3 is made up of 16 amino acids. CDR3: CASSVGSGMSTDTQYF. The CDR3 DNA follows: TGTGCCAGCAGCGTAGGAAGCGGGATGAGCACAGATACGCAGTATTTT.

This clonotype was observed a few times. This chain joins TRBV7-2 and TRBJ1-1, with D possibly matching TRBD1 (5 bases). The CDR3 runs to 14 residues. CDR1 is SGHTA and CDR2 is FQGNSA in the germline V gene. Trimming took 1 base from V and 10 from J, leaving 16 bases between them. The CDR3 DNA reads TGTGCCAGCAGCTTAGAAATCTTTGGGCAGGGAGCTTTCTTT. Protein: CASSLEIFGQGAFF.